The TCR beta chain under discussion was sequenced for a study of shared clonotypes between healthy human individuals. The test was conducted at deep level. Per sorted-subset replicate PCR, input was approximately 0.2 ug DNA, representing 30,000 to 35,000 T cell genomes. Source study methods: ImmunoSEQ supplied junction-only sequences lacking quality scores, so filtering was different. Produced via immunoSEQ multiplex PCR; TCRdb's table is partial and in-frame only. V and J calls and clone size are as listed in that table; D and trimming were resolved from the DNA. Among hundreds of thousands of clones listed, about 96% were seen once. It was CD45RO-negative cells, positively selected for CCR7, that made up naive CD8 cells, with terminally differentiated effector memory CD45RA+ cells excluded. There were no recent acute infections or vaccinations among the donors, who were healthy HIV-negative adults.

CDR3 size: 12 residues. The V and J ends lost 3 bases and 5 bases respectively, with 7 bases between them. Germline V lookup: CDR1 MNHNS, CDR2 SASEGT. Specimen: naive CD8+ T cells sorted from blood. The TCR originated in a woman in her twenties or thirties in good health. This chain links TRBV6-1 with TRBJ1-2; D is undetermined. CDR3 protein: CASSDYGYGYTF. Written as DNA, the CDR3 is TGTGCCAGCAGTGATTACGGGTATGGCTACACCTTC.